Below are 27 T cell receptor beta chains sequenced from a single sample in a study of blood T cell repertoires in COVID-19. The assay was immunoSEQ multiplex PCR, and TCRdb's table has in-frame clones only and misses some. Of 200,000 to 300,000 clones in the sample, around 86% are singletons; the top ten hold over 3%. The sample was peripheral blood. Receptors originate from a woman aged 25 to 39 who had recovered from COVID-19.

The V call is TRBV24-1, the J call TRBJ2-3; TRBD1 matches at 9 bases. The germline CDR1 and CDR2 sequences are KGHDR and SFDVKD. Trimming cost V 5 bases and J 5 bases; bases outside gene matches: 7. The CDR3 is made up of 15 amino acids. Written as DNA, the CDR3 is TGTGCCACCAGTGGCGGACAGGGGCGAGGAGATACGCAGTATTTT. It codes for CATSGGQGRGDTQYF.

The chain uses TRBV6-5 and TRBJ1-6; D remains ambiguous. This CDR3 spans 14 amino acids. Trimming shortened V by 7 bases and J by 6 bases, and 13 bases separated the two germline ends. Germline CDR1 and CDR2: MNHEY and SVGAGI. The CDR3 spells CASILAYGNSPLHF. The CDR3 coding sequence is TGTGCCAGCATCTTGGCTTATGGTAATTCACCCCTCCACTTT.

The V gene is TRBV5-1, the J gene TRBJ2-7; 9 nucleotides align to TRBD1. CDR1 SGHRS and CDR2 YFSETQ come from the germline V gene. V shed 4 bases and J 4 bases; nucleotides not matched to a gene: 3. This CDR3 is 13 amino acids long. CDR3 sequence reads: CASSMGTGYEQYF. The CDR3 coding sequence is TGCGCCAGCAGCATGGGGACAGGGTACGAGCAGTACTTC.

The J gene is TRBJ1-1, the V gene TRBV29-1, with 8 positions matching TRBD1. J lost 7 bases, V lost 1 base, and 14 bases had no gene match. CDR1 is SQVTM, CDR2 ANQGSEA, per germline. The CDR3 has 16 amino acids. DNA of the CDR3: TGCAGCGTTGAAGGGGTGGAGACCGGGACAGGTTTTGAAGCTTTCTTT. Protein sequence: CSVEGVETGTGFEAFF.

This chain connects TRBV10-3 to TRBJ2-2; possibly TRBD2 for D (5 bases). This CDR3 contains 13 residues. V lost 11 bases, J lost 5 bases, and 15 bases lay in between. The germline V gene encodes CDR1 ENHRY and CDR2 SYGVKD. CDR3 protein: CAVRGEGTGELFF. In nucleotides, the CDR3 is TGTGCCGTACGGGGAGAGGGAACCGGGGAGCTGTTTTTT.

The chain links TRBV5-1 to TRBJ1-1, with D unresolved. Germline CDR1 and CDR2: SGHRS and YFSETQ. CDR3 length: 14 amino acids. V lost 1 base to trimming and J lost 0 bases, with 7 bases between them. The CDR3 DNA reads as TGCGCCAGCAGCTTGACAAATATGAACACTGAAGCTTTCTTT. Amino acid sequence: CASSLTNMNTEAFF.

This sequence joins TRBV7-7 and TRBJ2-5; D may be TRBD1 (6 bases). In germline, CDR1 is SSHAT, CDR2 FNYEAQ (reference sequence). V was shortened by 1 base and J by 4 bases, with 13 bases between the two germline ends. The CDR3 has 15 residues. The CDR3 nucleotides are TGTGCCAGCAGCTTAGTACAGGGTAATATAGAGACCCAGTACTTC. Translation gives CASSLVQGNIETQYF. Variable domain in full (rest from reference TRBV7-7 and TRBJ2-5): GAGVSQSPRYKVTKRGQDVTLRCDPISSHATLYWYQQALGQGPEFLTYFNYEAQPDKSGLPSDRFSAERPEGSISTLTIQRTEQRDSAMYRCASSLVQGNIETQYFGPGTRLLVL.

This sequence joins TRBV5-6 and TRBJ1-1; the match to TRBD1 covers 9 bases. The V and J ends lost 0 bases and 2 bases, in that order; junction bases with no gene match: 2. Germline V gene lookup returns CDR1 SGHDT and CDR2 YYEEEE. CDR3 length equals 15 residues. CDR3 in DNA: TGTGCCAGCAGCTTGGGGACAGGGGCTAACACTGAAGCTTTCTTT. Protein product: CASSLGTGANTEAFF.

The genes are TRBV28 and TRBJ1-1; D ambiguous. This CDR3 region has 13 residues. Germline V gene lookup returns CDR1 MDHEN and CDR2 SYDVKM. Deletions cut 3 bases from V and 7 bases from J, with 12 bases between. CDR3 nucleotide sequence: TGTGCCAGCAGTTTCGGCAGCGGCGGTGAAGCTTTCTTT. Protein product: CASSFGSGGEAFF.

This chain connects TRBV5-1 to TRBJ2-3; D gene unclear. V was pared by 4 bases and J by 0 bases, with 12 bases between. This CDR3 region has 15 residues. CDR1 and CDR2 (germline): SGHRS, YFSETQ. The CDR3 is CASSTDTFSTDTQYF. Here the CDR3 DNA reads TGCGCCAGCAGCACCGACACCTTTAGCACAGATACGCAGTATTTT.

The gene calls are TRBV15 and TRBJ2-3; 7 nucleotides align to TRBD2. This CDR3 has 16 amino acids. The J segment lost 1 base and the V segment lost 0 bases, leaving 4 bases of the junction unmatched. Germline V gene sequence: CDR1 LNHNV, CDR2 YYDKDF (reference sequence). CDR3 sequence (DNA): TGTGCCACCAGCAGAGACCTACTAGCGCGCACAGATACGCAGTATTTT. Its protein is CATSRDLLARTDTQYF.

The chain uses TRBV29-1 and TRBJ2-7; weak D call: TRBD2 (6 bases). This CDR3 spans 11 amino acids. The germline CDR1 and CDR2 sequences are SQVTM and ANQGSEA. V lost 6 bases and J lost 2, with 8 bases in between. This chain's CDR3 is CSVSGAYEQYF. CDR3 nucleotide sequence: TGCAGCGTATCGGGGGCCTACGAGCAGTACTTC.

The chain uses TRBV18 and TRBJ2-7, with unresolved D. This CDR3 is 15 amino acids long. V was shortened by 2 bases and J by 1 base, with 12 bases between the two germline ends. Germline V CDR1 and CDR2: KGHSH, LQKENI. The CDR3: CASSPFVAGSYEQYF. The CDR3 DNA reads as TGTGCCAGCTCACCATTTGTGGCAGGTTCCTACGAGCAGTACTTC.

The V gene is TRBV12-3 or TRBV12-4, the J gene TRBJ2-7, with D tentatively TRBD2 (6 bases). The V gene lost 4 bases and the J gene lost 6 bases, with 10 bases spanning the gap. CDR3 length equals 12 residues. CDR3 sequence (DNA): TGTGCCAGCAGTTGGGGGGTTCTCGAGCAGTACTTC. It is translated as CASSWGVLEQYF.

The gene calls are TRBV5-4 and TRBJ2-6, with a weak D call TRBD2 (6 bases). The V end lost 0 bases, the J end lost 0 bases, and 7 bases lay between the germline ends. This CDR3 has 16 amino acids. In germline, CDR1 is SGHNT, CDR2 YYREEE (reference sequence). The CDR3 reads CASSLDGSSGANVLTF. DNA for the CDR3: TGTGCCAGCAGCTTGGACGGGAGCTCTGGGGCCAACGTCCTGACTTTC.

CDR3 DNA sequence: TGTGCCATCAGTGGACAGGGCGGAAGCGCCTACAATGAGCAGTTCTTC. As protein: CAISGQGGSAYNEQFF. This chain connects TRBV10-3 to TRBJ2-1; 7 bases fit TRBD1. Per the germline V gene, CDR1 is ENHRY and CDR2 is SYGVKD. The CDR3 runs 16 residues. Trimming at V came to 4 bases and at J to 2 bases, leaving 8 bases not matched to a gene.

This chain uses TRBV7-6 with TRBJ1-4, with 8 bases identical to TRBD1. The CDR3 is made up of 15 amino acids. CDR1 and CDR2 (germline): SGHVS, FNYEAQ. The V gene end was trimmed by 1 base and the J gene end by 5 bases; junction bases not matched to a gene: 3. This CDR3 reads CASSLEGTGNEKLFF. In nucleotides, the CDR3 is TGTGCCAGCAGCTTAGAGGGGACAGGCAATGAAAAACTGTTTTTT.

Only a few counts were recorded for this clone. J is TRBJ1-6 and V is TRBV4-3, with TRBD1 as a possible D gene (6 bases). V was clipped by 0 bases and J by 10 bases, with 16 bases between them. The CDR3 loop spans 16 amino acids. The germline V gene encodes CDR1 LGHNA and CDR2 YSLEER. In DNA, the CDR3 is TGCGCCAGCAGCCAAGATCTAGGGGGAACAGGGTCACCCCTCCACTTT. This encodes CASSQDLGGTGSPLHF.

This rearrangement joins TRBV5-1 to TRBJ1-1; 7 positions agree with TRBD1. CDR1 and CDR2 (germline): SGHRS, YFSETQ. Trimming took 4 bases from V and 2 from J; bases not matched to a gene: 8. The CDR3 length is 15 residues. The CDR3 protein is CASSRTTGTNTEAFF. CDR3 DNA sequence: TGCGCCAGCAGCCGCACGACAGGGACAAACACTGAAGCTTTCTTT.

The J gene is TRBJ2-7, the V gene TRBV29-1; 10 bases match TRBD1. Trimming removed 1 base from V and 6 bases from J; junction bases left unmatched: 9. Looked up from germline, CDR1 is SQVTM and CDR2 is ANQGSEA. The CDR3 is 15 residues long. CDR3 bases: TGCAGCGTTGAAGTGGGGGACAGGGGATTCAGCGAGCAGTACTTC. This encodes CSVEVGDRGFSEQYF.

In DNA, the CDR3 is TGTGCCAGCAGACCCCGACAGGGTGGGTTCTACGAGCAGTACTTC. Translating gives CASRPRQGGFYEQYF. The chain recombines TRBV28 with TRBJ2-7, with 7 bases matching TRBD1. Germline loops: CDR1 MDHEN, CDR2 SYDVKM. This CDR3 comprises 15 residues. V shed 6 bases and J 3 bases; nucleotides not matched to a gene: 11.

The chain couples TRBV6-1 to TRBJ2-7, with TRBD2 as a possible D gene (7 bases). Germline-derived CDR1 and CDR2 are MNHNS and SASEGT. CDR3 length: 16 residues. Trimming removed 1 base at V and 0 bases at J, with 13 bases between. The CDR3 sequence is CASSEGWGGGSYEQYF. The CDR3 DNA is TGTGCCAGCAGTGAAGGGTGGGGAGGGGGCTCCTACGAGCAGTACTTC.

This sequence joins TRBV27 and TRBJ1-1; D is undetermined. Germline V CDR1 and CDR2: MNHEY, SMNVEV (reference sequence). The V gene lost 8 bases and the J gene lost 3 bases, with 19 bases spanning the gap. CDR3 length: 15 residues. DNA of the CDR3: TGTGCCAGCTATTCCGGGGTGTCATGGGACACTGAAGCTTTCTTT. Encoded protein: CASYSGVSWDTEAFF.

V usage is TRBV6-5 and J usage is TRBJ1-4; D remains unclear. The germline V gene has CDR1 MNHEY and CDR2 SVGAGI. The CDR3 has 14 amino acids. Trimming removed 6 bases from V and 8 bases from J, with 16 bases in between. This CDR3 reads CASSPTVEEEKLFF. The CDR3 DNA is TGTGCCAGCAGCCCCACGGTCGAGGAGGAAAAACTGTTTTTT.

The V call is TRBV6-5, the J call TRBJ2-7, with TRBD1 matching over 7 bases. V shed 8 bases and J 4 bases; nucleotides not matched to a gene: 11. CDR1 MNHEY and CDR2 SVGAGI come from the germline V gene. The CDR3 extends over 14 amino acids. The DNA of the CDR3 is TGTGCCAGCTTAGACAGGGAGACGACATACGAGCAGTACTTC. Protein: CASLDRETTYEQYF.

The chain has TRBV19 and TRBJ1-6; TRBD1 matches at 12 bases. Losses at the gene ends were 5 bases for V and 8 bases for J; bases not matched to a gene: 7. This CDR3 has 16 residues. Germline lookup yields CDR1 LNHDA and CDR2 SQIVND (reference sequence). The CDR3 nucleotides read TGTGCCAGTAGTTTATCGGGACAGGGGGCAGATTCACCCCTCCACTTT. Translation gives CASSLSGQGADSPLHF.

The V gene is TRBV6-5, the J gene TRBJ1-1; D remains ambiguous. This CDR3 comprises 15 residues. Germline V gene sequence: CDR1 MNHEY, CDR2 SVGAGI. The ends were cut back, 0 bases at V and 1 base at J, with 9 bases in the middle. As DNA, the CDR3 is TGTGCCAGCAGTTACTCGGGAGCAGCGAACACTGAAGCTTTCTTT. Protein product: CASSYSGAANTEAFF.